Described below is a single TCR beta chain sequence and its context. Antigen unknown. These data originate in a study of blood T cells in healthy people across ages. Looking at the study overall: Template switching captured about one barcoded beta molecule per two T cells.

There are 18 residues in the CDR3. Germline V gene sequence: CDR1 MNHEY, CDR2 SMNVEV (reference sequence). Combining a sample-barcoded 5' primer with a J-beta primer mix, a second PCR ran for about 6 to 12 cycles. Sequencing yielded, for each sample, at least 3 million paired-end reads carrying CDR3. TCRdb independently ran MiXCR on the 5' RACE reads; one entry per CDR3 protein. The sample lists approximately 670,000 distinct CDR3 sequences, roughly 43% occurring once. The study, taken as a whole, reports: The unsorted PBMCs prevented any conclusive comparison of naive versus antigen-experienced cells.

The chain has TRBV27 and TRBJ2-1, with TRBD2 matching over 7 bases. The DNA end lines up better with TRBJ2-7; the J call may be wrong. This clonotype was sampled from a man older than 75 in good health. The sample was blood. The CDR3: CASSSPGSGPRAYNEQYF. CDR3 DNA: TGTGCCAGCAGTTCCCCAGGTAGCGGGCCTAGAGCCTACAATGAGCAGTACTTC.